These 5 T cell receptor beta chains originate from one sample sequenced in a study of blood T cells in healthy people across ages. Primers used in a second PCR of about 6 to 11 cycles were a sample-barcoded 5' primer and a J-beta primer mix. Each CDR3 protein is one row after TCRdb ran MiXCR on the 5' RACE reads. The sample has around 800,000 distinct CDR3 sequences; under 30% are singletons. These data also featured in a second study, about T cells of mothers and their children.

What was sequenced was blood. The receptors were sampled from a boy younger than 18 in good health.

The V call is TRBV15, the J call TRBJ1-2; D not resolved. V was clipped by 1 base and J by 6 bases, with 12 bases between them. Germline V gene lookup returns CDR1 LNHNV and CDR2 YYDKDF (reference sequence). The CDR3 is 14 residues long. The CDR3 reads CATSRGGIRDGYTF. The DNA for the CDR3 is TGTGCCACCAGCAGAGGAGGAATTCGGGATGGCTACACCTTC.

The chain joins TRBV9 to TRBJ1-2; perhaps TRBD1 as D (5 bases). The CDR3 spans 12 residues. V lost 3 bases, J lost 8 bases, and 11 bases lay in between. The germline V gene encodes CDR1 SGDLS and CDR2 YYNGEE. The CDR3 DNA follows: TGTGCCAGCAGCGACTCAGGGCTAGGCTACACCTTC. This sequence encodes CASSDSGLGYTF.

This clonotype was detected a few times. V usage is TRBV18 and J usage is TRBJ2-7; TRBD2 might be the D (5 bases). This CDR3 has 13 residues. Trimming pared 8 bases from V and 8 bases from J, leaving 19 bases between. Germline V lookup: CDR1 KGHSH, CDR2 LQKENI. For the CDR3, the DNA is TGTGCCAGCACAAGCTACCGAGGGTACAAGCAGTACTTC. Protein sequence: CASTSYRGYKQYF.

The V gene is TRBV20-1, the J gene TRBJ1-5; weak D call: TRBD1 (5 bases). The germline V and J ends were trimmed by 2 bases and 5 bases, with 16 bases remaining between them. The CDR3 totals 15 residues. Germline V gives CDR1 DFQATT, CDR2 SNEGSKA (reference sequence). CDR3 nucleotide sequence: TGCAGTGCTAGAAAGAGACCCCGGGGGGATCAGCCCCAGCATTTT. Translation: CSARKRPRGDQPQHF.

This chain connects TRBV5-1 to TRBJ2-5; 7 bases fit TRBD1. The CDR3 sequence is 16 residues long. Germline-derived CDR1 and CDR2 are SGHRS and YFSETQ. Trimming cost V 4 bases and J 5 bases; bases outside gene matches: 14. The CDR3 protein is CASSLTSGQTGETQYF. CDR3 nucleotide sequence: TGCGCCAGCAGCCTAACCTCGGGACAGACCGGGGAGACCCAGTACTTC.